Shown below are 28 T cell receptor beta chains from a single sample sequenced in a study of response to subunit inactivated influenza vaccine. MiXCR, run by TCRdb on the RT-PCR reads, gives a single entry per CDR3 protein. The profile shows just over 300,000 distinct CDR3 sequences, around 22% of them singletons. Here the sequenced sample was PBMCs from blood, taken 21 months after vaccination. Receptors were obtained from a man aged 45 to 75 who received an inactivated influenza vaccine.

V usage is TRBV7-2 and J usage is TRBJ1-5; D uncertain. V was cut by 3 bases and J by 2 bases, with 8 bases left in between. Germline CDR1 is SGHTA and CDR2 is FQGNSA. CDR3 length equals 14 residues. In nucleotides, the CDR3 is TGTGCCAGCAGCTTGGTCCAGGGCAATCAGCCCCAGCATTTT. This gives the protein CASSLVQGNQPQHF.

The chain has TRBV7-9 and TRBJ2-3, with TRBD2 identical over 7 bases. Germline CDR1 reads SEHNR; CDR2 reads FQNEAQ (reference sequence). The CDR3 runs to 16 residues. Trimming at V came to 5 bases and at J to 0 bases, leaving 8 bases not matched to a gene. The CDR3 sequence is CASSGGGATSTDTQYF. In DNA form, the CDR3 reads TGTGCCAGCAGCGGCGGGGGAGCCACTAGCACAGATACGCAGTATTTT.

This clonotype was seen a handful of times. The J gene is TRBJ1-4, the V gene TRBV20-1, with D maybe TRBD1 (6 bases). The CDR3 extends over 16 amino acids. CDR1 DFQATT and CDR2 SNEGSKA come from the germline V gene (reference sequence). V was shortened by 3 bases and J by 5 bases, with 19 bases between the two germline ends. CDR3 residues: CSARVDSRGRNEKLFF. As DNA, the CDR3 is TGCAGTGCTAGGGTGGACAGCCGGGGCCGAAATGAAAAACTGTTTTTT.

This chain connects TRBV29-1 to TRBJ2-2, with 11 nucleotides matching TRBD2. Germline V gene lookup returns CDR1 SQVTM and CDR2 ANQGSEA. The CDR3 is made up of 15 amino acids. Germline trimming cut 4 bases from V and 5 bases from J; bases unmatched to any gene: 6. CDR3 DNA: TGCAGCGTTGGCAGGACTAGCGGGTCTACCGGGGAGCTGTTTTTT. This translates into CSVGRTSGSTGELFF.

This clonotype was seen only a few times. This sequence joins TRBV15 and TRBJ2-5, with TRBD2 matching 10 bases. Germline V lookup: CDR1 LNHNV, CDR2 YYDKDF (reference sequence). CDR3 length: 15 amino acids. V dropped 4 bases and J dropped 0; count of bases not matched to a gene: 2. The CDR3 DNA sequence: TGTGCCACCAGCACGGGGACTAGCGACCAAGAGACCCAGTACTTC. Protein: CATSTGTSDQETQYF.

This clonotype was seen just once. This chain joins TRBV5-1 and TRBJ2-7; D is ambiguous. Germline V CDR1 and CDR2: SGHRS, YFSETQ. The CDR3 is 14 amino acids. V lost 0 bases and J lost 0, with 7 bases in between. The CDR3 sequence is CASSLGMSSYEQYF. The DNA for the CDR3 is TGCGCCAGCAGCTTGGGAATGAGCTCCTACGAGCAGTACTTC.

The chain employs TRBV20-1 and TRBJ1-5; D not certain. Germline V gene lookup returns CDR1 DFQATT and CDR2 SNEGSKA (reference sequence). V was shortened by 3 bases and J by 0 bases, with 9 bases between the two germline ends. CDR3 length equals 14 residues. DNA of the CDR3: TGCAGTGCTAGTTCAGTTTATAGCAATCAGCCCCAGCATTTT. It is translated as CSASSVYSNQPQHF.

Only a few counts were recorded for this clonotype. The chain employs TRBV20-1 and TRBJ1-1; D perhaps matches TRBD1 (6 bases). The ends were cut back, 5 bases at V and 1 base at J, with 11 bases in the middle. From germline, CDR1 is DFQATT and CDR2 SNEGSKA (reference sequence). There are 13 residues in the CDR3. The CDR3 is CSASGHSNTEAFF. The CDR3 nucleotides read TGCAGTGCTTCGGGACACTCGAACACTGAAGCTTTCTTT.

The rearrangement joins TRBV20-1 to TRBJ1-5; 11 bases match TRBD1. From germline, CDR1 is DFQATT and CDR2 SNEGSKA (reference sequence). The length of the CDR3 is 14 residues. J was trimmed by 6 bases and V by 6 bases; bases with no gene match: 7. The CDR3 spells CSALGQGAIQPQHF. In nucleotides, the CDR3 is TGCAGTGCCCTCGGACAGGGGGCAATTCAGCCCCAGCATTTT.

This clonotype appeared a few times. The chain employs TRBV11-2 and TRBJ1-1; 7 bases match TRBD1. The CDR3 runs to 14 residues. The V segment lost 2 bases and the J segment 5 bases; nucleotides outside the gene matches: 5. Germline values: CDR1 SGHAT, CDR2 FQNNGV. CDR3 protein: CASSLLSGGTEAFF. CDR3 DNA sequence: TGTGCCAGCAGCTTACTTTCAGGGGGAACTGAAGCTTTCTTT.

Concerning this clonotype itself: A much larger clone differs from this one at a single base, so this may be a read error. This chain joins TRBV20-1 and TRBJ1-6; D unresolved. This CDR3 has 14 amino acids. Germline CDR1 is DFQATT and CDR2 is SNEGSKA (reference sequence). The V and J ends lost 6 bases and 6 bases respectively, with 15 bases between them. Here the CDR3 reads CSAPWPDCNSPLHF. As DNA, the CDR3 is TGCAGTGCGCCCTGGCCGGACTGTAATTCACCCCTCCACTTT.

The chain combines TRBV7-2 with TRBJ2-5; TRBD1 matches at 10 bases. Germline V gives CDR1 SGHTA, CDR2 FQGNSA. The CDR3 spans 17 residues. With V trimmed by 5 bases and J by 2 bases, 11 bases remained unmatched. CDR3 protein: CASSPISGTGAQETQYF. The CDR3 DNA reads as TGTGCCAGCAGCCCAATTTCCGGGACAGGGGCTCAAGAGACCCAGTACTTC.

This chain joins TRBV4-1 and TRBJ2-3, with D tentatively TRBD1 or TRBD2 (6 bases each). Germline V CDR1 and CDR2: MGHRA, YSYEKL. The V end lost 1 base, the J end lost 6 bases, and 20 bases lay between the germline ends. CDR3 length: 17 amino acids. CDR3 residues: CASSQVKGGRVVDTQYF. The CDR3 bases are TGCGCCAGCAGCCAAGTGAAGGGGGGTCGGGTAGTGGATACGCAGTATTTT.

The chain couples TRBV7-2 to TRBJ1-2; TRBD1 is a possible D gene (6 bases). The CDR3 sequence is 13 residues long. The germline V gene encodes CDR1 SGHTA and CDR2 FQGNSA. V lost 6 bases and J 8 bases, leaving 16 bases between the germline ends. CDR3 nucleotides: TGTGCCAGCAGGAGTTCGGGGGCCGGGGGCTACACCTTC. Encoded protein: CASRSSGAGGYTF. Variable domain in full (rest from reference TRBV7-2 and TRBJ1-2): GAGVSQSPSNKVTEKGKDVELRCDPISGHTALYWYRQSLGQGLEFLIYFQGNSAPDKSGLPSDRFSAERTGGSVSTLTIQRTQQEDSAVYLCASRSSGAGGYTFGSGTRLTVV.

This rearrangement joins TRBV6-5 to TRBJ2-5; TRBD2 might be the D (6 bases). Germline V gene lookup returns CDR1 MNHEY and CDR2 SVGAGI. The CDR3 has 16 amino acids. Trimming took off 4 bases at V and 3 bases at J, with 18 bases between the two ends. Here the CDR3 DNA reads TGTGCCAGCAGTTGGACGTATAGCGGAAGCAAAGAGACCCAGTACTTC. This gives the protein CASSWTYSGSKETQYF.

There are many counts of this clonotype. The chain employs TRBV6-5 and TRBJ1-1, with D possibly TRBD1 on 6 matching bases. CDR1 MNHEY and CDR2 SVGAGI come from the germline V gene. V was trimmed by 2 bases and J by 5 bases, leaving 12 bases between them. This CDR3 contains 14 residues. This CDR3 is CASSYREGGTEAFF. The CDR3 bases are TGTGCCAGCAGTTACCGGGAGGGGGGAACTGAAGCTTTCTTT.

The chain employs TRBV6-1 and TRBJ1-2; D is ambiguous. The CDR3 runs 12 residues. CDR1 is MNHNS and CDR2 is SASEGT in the germline V gene. Deletions cut 4 bases from V and 5 bases from J, with 8 bases between. CDR3 loop: CASSGQEYGYTF. In nucleotides, the CDR3 is TGTGCCAGCAGTGGGCAGGAGTATGGCTACACCTTC.

This clonotype was picked up many times. The rearrangement links TRBV12-3 or TRBV12-4 to TRBJ1-5; no firm D call. V was trimmed by 4 bases and J by 0 bases, leaving 7 bases between them. The CDR3 runs 14 residues. CDR3 coding DNA: TGTGCCAGCAGTTCCTGGGGTAGCAATCAGCCCCAGCATTTT. Residues: CASSSWGSNQPQHF.

CDR3 DNA: TGTGCCAGCTCCGAAACGCAGGAGCGTGTTCCCTACGAGCAGTACTTC. Translation gives CASSETQERVPYEQYF. V usage is TRBV18 and J usage is TRBJ2-7; D is uncertain. Trimming stripped 6 bases from V and 2 bases from J, with 20 bases between. The length of the CDR3 is 16 residues. Germline CDR1 and CDR2: KGHSH and LQKENI.

The V and J genes are TRBV20-1 and TRBJ2-7; 7 bases are a match to TRBD1. Germline assignment: CDR1 DFQATT and CDR2 SNEGSKA (reference sequence). The J segment lost 3 bases and the V segment lost 5 bases, leaving 10 bases of the junction unmatched. The CDR3 is 14 residues long. The CDR3 protein is CSARSQRQGYEQYF. The DNA for the CDR3 is TGCAGTGCTCGATCCCAGAGACAGGGCTACGAGCAGTACTTC.

The chain couples TRBV11-1 to TRBJ2-7; possibly TRBD2 for D (6 bases). With 9 bases removed from V and 3 bases from J, the gap between germline ends came to 12 bases. This CDR3 has 12 amino acids. CDR1 and CDR2 from the germline V gene are SGHAT and FQDESV (reference sequence). The CDR3 coding sequence is TGTGCCAGTGGGAGGCCAAACTACGAGCAGTACTTC. It codes for CASGRPNYEQYF.

This clonotype was detected only a few times. The rearrangement joins TRBV18 to TRBJ1-1; D remains unclear. V dropped 0 bases and J dropped 4 bases, with 6 bases sitting between them. CDR3 length: 13 amino acids. Germline V gene sequence: CDR1 KGHSH, CDR2 LQKENI. The chain's CDR3 is CASSPPSVTEAFF. The CDR3 coding sequence is TGTGCCAGCTCACCACCGTCAGTCACTGAAGCTTTCTTT. Complete variable domain (other parts from reference TRBV18 and TRBJ1-1): NAGVMQNPRHLVRRRGQEARLRCSPMKGHSHVYWYRQLPEEGLKFMVYLQKENIIDESGMPKERFSAEFPKEGPSILRIQQVVRGDSAAYFCASSPPSVTEAFFGQGTRLTVV.

The genes are TRBV5-1 and TRBJ1-5, with D possibly matching TRBD1 (5 bases). CDR1 SGHRS and CDR2 YFSETQ come from the germline V gene. The CDR3 length is 17 residues. Trimming cost V 1 base and J 2 bases, with 16 bases left between them. This CDR3 reads CASSLSRAVSGNQPQHF. The CDR3 DNA sequence: TGCGCCAGCAGCTTGTCCAGGGCTGTGTCCGGCAATCAGCCCCAGCATTTT.

V and J are TRBV4-1 and TRBJ2-2; 12 nucleotides align to TRBD2. This CDR3 region has 15 residues. The V and J ends lost 4 bases and 6 bases, in that order; junction bases with no gene match: 3. Germline CDR1 reads MGHRA; CDR2 reads YSYEKL. The CDR3 region is CASSLRTSGAGELFF. The CDR3 DNA is TGCGCCAGCAGCCTACGGACTAGCGGGGCCGGGGAGCTGTTTTTT.

The chain is built from TRBV12-3 or TRBV12-4 and TRBJ2-7, with 8 nucleotides matching TRBD1. CDR3 length equals 16 residues. J gave up 4 bases and V 6 bases, and 14 bases lay outside the gene matches. CDR3 loop: CASRASGTGFSYEQYF. The CDR3 DNA follows: TGTGCCAGCAGAGCGTCCGGGACAGGATTTTCTTACGAGCAGTACTTC.

This clonotype has a handful of counts. The chain couples TRBV12-3 or TRBV12-4 to TRBJ1-5, with D tentatively TRBD1 (5 bases). V was shortened by 4 bases and J by 16 bases, with 20 bases between the two germline ends. The CDR3 sequence is 13 residues long. CDR3 region: CASSSTDSPGTHF. CDR3 in DNA: TGTGCCAGCAGTTCCACCGACAGCCCCGGAACTCATTTT.

V usage is TRBV3-1 and J usage is TRBJ2-7; 7 bases are a match to TRBD2. V shed 5 bases, J shed 0 bases, and the junction held 7 bases outside the gene matches. The CDR3 covers 15 residues. Germline CDR1 reads LGHDT; CDR2 reads YNNKEL (reference sequence). The CDR3 is CASSGSSGYSYEQYF. As DNA, the CDR3 is TGTGCCAGCAGCGGCTCTAGCGGCTACTCCTACGAGCAGTACTTC.

As concerns this clonotype: This clone may be a read error of a much larger clone one base away. The chain recombines TRBV15 with TRBJ1-5; no firm D call. Germline V gives CDR1 LNHNV, CDR2 YYDKDF (reference sequence). The CDR3 length is 14 residues. The CDR3 spells CATSRDLSNQHQHF. The CDR3 DNA is TGTGCCACCAGCAGAGACCTTAGCAATCAGCACCAGCATTTT. Complete variable domain (other parts from reference TRBV15 and TRBJ1-5): DAMVIQNPRYQVTQFGKPVTLSCSQTLNHNVMYWYQQKSSQAPKLLFHYYDKDFNNEADTPDNFQSRRPNTSFCFLDIRSPGLGDTAMYLCATSRDLSNQHQHFGDGTRLSIL.